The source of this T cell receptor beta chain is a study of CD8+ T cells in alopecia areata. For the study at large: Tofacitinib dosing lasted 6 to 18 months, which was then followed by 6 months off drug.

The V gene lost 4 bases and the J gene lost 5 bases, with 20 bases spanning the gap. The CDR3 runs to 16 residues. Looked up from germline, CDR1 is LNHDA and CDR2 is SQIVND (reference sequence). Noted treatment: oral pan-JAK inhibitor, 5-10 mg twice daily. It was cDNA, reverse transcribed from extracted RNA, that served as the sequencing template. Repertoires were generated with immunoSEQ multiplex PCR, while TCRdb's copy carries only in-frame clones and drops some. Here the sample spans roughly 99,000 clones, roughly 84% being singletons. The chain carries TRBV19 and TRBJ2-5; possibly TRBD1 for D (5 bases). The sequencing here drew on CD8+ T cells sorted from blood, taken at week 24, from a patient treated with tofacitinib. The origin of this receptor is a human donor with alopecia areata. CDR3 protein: CASSTRVAGPWETQYF. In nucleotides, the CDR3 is TGTGCCAGTAGTACGAGAGTGGCAGGGCCGTGGGAGACCCAGTACTTC.